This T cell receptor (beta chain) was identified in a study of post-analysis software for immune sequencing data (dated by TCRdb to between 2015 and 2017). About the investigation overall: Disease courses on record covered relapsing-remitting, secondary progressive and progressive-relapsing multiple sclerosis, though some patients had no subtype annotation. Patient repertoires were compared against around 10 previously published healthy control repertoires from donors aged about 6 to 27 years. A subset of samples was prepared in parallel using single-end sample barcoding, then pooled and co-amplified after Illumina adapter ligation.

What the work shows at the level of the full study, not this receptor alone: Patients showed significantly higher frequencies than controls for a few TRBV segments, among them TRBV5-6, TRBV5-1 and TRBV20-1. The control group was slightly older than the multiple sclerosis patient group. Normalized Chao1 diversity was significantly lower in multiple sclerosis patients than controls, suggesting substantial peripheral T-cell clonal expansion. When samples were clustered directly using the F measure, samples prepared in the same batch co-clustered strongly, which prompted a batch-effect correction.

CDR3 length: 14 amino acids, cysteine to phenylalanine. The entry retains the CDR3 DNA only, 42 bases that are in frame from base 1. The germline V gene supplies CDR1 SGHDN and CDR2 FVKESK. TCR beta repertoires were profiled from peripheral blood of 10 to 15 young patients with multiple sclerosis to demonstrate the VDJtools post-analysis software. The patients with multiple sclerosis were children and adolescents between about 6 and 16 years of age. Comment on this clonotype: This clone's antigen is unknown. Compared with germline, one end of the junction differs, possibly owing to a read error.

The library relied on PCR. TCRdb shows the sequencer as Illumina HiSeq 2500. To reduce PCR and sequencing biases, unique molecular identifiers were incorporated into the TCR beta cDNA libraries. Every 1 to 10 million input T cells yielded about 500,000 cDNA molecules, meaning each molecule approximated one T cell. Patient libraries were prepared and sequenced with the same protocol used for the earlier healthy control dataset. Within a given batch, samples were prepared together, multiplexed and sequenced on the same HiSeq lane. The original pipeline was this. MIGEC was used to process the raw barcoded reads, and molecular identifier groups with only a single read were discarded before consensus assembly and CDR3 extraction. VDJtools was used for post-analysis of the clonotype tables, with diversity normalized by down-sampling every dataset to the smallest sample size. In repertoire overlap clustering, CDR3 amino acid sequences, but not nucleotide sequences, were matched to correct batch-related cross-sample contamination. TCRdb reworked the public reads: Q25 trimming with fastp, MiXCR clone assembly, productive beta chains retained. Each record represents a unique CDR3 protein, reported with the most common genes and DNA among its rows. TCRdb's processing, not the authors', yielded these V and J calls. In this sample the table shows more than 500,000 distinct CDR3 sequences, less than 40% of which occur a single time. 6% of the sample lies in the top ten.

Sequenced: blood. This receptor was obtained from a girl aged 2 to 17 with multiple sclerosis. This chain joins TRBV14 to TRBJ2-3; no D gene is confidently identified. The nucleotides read TGTGCCAGCGGCCAAACTACTCGTGGGGATACGCAGTATTTT. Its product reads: CASGQTTRGDTQYF.